This TCR beta chain stems from a study of vaccination and CD4 T cells after COVID-19. As to treatment: roughly 10-day PBMC culture with coronavirus spike peptide pools or control peptides (ViraFEST assay). Oncomine TCR Beta short-read sequencing was applied to DNA from cultured CD4+ T cells. TCRdb reprocessed the PCR reads with MiXCR, giving one entry per CDR3 protein. This sample has thousands of distinct CDR3 sequences, with approximately 23% found just once. V lost 10 bases and J lost 7; bases outside the gene matches: 10. The CDR3 sequence is 13 residues long. In germline, CDR1 is MDHEN, CDR2 SYDVKM. Notes on this clonotype: Antigen specificity is unknown.

The receptor was isolated from a human donor who had recovered from COVID-19. Specimen: CD4+ T cells from blood, cultured in vitro, collected after SARS-CoV-2 vaccination. The genes are TRBV28 and TRBJ2-1, with 7 bases lining up with TRBD2. CDR3 DNA sequence: TGTGCCACCCTGTCGGGGGGTGGGAATGAGCAGTTCTTC. It specifies CATLSGGGNEQFF.